Below, one TCR beta chain is given with its context. No antigen is known for it. One base away there is no much larger clone; base qualities are not given. The junction shows trimming of 3 bases on V and 0 bases on J, plus 3 bases between the germline ends. CDR1 SNHLY and CDR2 FYNNEI were looked up in the germline V gene. Measured from the cysteine to the phenylalanine, the CDR3 is 12 residues long. Only the CDR3 portion is preserved as DNA: 36 bases, with reading frame beginning at the first base. This sample is part of a study of chemoradiotherapy in HPV16-positive cancers (dated by TCRdb to between 2021 and 2024). At the level of the whole study: Candidate HPV-specific T-cell clones and common TCR motifs were defined through functional T-cell assays on cells from a couple of HPV16-positive patients. The study asked whether T-cell immunity to the HPV oncoproteins E6 and E7 changes during chemoradiotherapy and whether this immunity affects survival. Next, the candidate HPV-specific TCRs and motifs were followed in TCR repertoires from fewer than 100 patients with HPV-related cancers.

Repertoires were sampled repeatedly over the course of chemoradiotherapy so that clonal expansion in the tumor microenvironment could be followed. The paper's findings and limits, for the study overall: The functional definition of HPV-specific T cells was derived from only a couple of HPV16-positive patients, and the survival association was reported for HPV16-positive patients. Improved recurrence-free survival in HPV16-positive patients was associated with expansion of HPV-responsive T cells during chemoradiotherapy. Expansion of candidate HPV-specific clones and E7-related TCR motifs was observed in the tumor microenvironment during treatment, whereas no such expansion was observed for non-HPV-specific T cells.

The protocol used for the library was the immunoSEQ multiplex PCR assay. Entries here come from immuneACCESS through TCRdb and include only in-frame sequences with V and J called. Some clones fail to appear in such tables; in the studies checked, an unresolved V gene covers under half of the shortfall, and the cause of the remainder is unknown. The sample has over 7,000 clones on record, 85% to 90% of them singletons. Of the sample, 3.5% to 4.5% falls within the top ten clones. This receptor was identified in a human donor with HPV-associated anogenital cancer. The specimen was taken from a patient who underwent chemoradiotherapy. The V gene is TRBV2 and the J gene is TRBJ2-7, with the D gene uncertain. The bases read TGTGCCAGCAGTGAGGGCTCCTACGAGCAGTACTTC. The encoded protein is CASSEGSYEQYF.